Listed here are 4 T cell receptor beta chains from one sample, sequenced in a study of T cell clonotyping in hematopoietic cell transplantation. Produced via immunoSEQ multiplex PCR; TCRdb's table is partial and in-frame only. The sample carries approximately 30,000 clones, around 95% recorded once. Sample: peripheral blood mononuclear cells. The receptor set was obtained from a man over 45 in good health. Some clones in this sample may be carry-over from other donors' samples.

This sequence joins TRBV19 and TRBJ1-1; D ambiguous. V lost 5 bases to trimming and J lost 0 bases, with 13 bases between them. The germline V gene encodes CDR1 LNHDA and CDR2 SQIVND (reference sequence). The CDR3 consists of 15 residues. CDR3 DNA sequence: TGTGCCAGTAGTGTCCTCCGCGTCATGAACACTGAAGCTTTCTTT. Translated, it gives CASSVLRVMNTEAFF. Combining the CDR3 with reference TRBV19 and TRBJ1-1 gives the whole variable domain DGGITQSPKYLFRKEGQNVTLSCEQNLNHDAMYWYRQDPGQGLRLIYYSQIVNDFQKGDIAEGYSVSREKKESFPLTVTSAQKNPTAFYLCASSVLRVMNTEAFFGQGTRLTVV.

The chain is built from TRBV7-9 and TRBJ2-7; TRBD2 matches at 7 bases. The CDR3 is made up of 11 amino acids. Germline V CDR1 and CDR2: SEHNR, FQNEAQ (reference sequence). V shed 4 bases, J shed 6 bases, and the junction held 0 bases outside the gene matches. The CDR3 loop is CASSSSGEQYF. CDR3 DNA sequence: TGTGCCAGCAGCTCTAGCGGCGAGCAGTACTTC. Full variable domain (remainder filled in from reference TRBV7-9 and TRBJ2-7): DTGVSQNPRHKITKRGQNVTFRCDPISEHNRLYWYRQTLGQGPEFLTYFQNEAQLEKSRLLSDRFSAERPKGSFSTLEIQRTEQGDSAMYLCASSSSGEQYFGPGTRLTVT.

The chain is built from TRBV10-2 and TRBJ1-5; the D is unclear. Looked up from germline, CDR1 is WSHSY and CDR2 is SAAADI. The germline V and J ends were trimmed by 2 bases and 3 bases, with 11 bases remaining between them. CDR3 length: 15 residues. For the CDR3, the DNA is TGCGCCAGCAGTGAGCGAGGGTCCGCCAATCAGCCCCAGCATTTT. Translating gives CASSERGSANQPQHF.

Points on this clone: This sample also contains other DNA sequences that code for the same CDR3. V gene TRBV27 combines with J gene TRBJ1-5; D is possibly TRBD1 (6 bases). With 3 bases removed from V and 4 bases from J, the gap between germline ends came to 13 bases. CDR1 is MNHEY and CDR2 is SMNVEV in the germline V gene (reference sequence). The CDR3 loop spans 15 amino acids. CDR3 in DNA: TGTGCCAGCAGTTTCGGGGGGGGCTCGAATCAGCCCCAGCATTTT. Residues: CASSFGGGSNQPQHF.